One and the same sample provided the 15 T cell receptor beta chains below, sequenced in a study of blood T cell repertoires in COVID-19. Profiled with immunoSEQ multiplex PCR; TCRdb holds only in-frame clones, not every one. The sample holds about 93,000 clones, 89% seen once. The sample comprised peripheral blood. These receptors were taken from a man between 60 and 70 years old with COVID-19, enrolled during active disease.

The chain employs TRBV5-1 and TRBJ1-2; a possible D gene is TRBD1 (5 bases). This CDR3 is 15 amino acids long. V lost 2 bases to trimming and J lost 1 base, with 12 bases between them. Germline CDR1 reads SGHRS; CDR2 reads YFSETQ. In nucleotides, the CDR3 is TGCGCCAGCAGCTTATCGGCAGGGATTAACTATGGCTACACCTTC. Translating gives CASSLSAGINYGYTF.

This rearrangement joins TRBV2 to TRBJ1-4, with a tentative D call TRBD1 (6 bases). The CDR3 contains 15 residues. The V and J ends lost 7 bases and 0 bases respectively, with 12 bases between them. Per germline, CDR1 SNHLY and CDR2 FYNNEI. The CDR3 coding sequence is TGTGCCAGCATTAGGGGGACTACAACTAATGAAAAACTGTTTTTT. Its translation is CASIRGTTTNEKLFF.

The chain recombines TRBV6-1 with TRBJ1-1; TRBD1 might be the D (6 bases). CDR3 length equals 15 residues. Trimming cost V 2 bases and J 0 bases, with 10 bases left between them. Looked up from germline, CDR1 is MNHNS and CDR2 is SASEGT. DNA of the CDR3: TGTGCCAGCAGTGAACTGGGGGCTATGAACACTGAAGCTTTCTTT. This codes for CASSELGAMNTEAFF.

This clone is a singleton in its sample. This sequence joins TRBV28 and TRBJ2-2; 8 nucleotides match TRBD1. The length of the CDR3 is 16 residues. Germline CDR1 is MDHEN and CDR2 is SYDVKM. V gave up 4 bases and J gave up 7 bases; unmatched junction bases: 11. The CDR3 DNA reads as TGTGCCAGCAGTTCCGCCGGGACAGGAGTGGGCGGGGAGCTGTTTTTT. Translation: CASSSAGTGVGGELFF.

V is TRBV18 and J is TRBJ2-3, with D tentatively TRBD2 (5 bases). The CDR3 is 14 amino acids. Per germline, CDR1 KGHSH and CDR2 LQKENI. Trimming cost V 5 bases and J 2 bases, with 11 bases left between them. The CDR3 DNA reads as TGTGCCAGCTCAAGCCTAGCTATCACAGATACGCAGTATTTT. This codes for CASSSLAITDTQYF.

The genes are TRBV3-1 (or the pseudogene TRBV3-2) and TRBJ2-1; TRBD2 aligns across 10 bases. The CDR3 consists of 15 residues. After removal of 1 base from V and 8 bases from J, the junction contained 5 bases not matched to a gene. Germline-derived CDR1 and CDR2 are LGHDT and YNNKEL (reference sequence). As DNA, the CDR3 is TGTGCCAGCAGCCAAGGAAGCGGGAGGGCCGATGAGCAGTTCTTC. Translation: CASSQGSGRADEQFF.

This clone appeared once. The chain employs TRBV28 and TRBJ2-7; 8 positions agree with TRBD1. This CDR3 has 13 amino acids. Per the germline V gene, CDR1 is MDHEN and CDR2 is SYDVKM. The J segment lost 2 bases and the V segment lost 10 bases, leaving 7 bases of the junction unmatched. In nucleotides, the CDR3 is TGTGCCACCCGGACAGGGACCCCCTACGAGCAGTACTTC. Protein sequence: CATRTGTPYEQYF.

CDR3 nucleotide sequence: TGTGCCTGGACCCCGGACAGGTTAAGCTATGGCTACACCTTC. It specifies CAWTPDRLSYGYTF. The rearrangement joins TRBV30 to TRBJ1-2; TRBD1 agrees at 7 bases. This CDR3 region has 14 residues. Germline V gene data show CDR1 as GTSNPN and CDR2 as SVGIG (reference sequence). Trimming cost V 4 bases and J 4 bases; bases outside gene matches: 9.

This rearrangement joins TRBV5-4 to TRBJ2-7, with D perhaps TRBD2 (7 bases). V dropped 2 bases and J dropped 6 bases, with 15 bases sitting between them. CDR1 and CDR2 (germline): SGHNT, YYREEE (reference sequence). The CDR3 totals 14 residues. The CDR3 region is CASSFIRGGGEQYF. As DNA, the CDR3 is TGTGCCAGCAGCTTTATAAGGGGGGGAGGCGAGCAGTACTTC.

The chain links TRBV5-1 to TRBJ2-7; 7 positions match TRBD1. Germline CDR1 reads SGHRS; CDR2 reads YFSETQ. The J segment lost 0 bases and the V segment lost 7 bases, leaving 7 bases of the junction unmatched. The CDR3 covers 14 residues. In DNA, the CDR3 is TGCGCCAGCCGCACAACAGGGGACTCCTACGAGCAGTACTTC. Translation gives CASRTTGDSYEQYF.

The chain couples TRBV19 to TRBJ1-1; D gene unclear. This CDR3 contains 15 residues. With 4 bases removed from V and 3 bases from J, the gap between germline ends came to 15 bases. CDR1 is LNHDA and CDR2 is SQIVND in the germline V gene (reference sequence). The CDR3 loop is CASSRGERLDTEAFF. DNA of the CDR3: TGTGCCAGTAGTAGGGGAGAGAGGCTCGACACTGAAGCTTTCTTT.

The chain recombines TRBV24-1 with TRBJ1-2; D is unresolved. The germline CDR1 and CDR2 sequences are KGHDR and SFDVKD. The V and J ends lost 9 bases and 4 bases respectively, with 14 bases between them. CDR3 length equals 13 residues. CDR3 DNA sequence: TGTGCCACCTCAAAAAAAGGGAGCTATGGCTACACCTTC. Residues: CATSKKGSYGYTF.

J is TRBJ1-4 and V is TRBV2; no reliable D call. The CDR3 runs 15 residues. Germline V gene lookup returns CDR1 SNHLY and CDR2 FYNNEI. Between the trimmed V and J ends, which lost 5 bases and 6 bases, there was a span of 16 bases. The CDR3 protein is CASSRLLGGHEKLFF. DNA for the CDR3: TGTGCCAGCAGTCGACTCCTCGGAGGACATGAAAAACTGTTTTTT.

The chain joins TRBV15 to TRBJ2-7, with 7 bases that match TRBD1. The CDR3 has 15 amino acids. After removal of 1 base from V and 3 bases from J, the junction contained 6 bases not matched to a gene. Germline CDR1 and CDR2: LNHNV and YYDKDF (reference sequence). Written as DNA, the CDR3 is TGTGCCACCAGCAGAGGCCCGACAGGGAGCTACGAGCAGTACTTC. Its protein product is CATSRGPTGSYEQYF.

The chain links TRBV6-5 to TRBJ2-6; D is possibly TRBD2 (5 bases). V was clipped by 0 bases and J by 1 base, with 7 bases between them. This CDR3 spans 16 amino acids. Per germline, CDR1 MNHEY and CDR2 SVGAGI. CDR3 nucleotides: TGTGCCAGCAGTTACTCGTCGGGGTCTGGGGCCAACGTCCTGACTTTC. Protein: CASSYSSGSGANVLTF.